Shown below are 17 T cell receptor beta chains from a single sample sequenced in a study of blood T cell repertoires in COVID-19. Here immunoSEQ multiplex PCR was the method, and the copy in TCRdb shows in-frame clones only, minus some. This sample has 150,000 or so clones, with under 90% found just once. The sequenced sample consisted of peripheral blood. The receptors were sampled from a human donor in a cohort sampled during active COVID-19.

The chain is built from TRBV5-1 and TRBJ1-2, with 7 bases lining up with TRBD1. Germline V lookup: CDR1 SGHRS, CDR2 YFSETQ. The CDR3 contains 14 residues. V dropped 4 bases and J dropped 3; count of bases not matched to a gene: 6. CDR3 in DNA: TGCGCCAGCAGCCGAACCGACAGGGACTATGGCTACACCTTC. Encoded protein: CASSRTDRDYGYTF.

The chain has TRBV6-5 and TRBJ1-5, with 10 bases lining up with TRBD1. Germline V gene lookup returns CDR1 MNHEY and CDR2 SVGAGI. V lost 8 bases to trimming and J lost 2 bases; unmatched junction nucleotides: 6. The CDR3 loop spans 15 amino acids. The CDR3 loop reads CASFRDRGGNQPQHF. The CDR3 coding sequence is TGTGCCAGCTTCCGGGACAGGGGCGGCAATCAGCCCCAGCATTTT.

V and J are TRBV7-2 and TRBJ2-5, with 9 bases matching TRBD2. The V gene end was trimmed by 3 bases and the J gene end by 2 bases; junction bases not matched to a gene: 10. The CDR3 runs 17 residues. The germline V gene has CDR1 SGHTA and CDR2 FQGNSA. CDR3: CASSLDGLARSQETQYF. The CDR3 DNA is TGTGCCAGCAGCTTGGACGGACTAGCGAGATCTCAAGAGACCCAGTACTTC.

This chain joins TRBV3-1 (or the pseudogene TRBV3-2) and TRBJ1-2, with no clear D. This CDR3 is 12 amino acids long. V was pared by 4 bases and J by 5 bases, with 8 bases between. Per germline, CDR1 LGHDT and CDR2 YNNKEL (reference sequence). DNA for the CDR3: TGTGCCAGCAGCCTGAGGACTTATGGCTACACCTTC. Protein: CASSLRTYGYTF.

This clone showed up just once. V is TRBV6-6 and J is TRBJ2-2; perhaps TRBD2 as D (5 bases). The CDR3 consists of 13 residues. V dropped 2 bases and J dropped 6 bases, with 7 bases sitting between them. Germline V gene lookup returns CDR1 MNHNY and CDR2 SVGAGI (reference sequence). CDR3 DNA: TGTGCCAGCAGTTACCGGGGTGCCGGGGAGCTGTTTTTT. This translates into CASSYRGAGELFF.

V is TRBV30 and J is TRBJ1-2, with 8 nucleotides matching TRBD1. CDR3 length equals 12 residues. The J segment lost 6 bases and the V segment lost 1 base, leaving 1 base of the junction unmatched. Germline V CDR1 and CDR2: GTSNPN, SVGIG (reference sequence). The CDR3 region is CAWSGTGNGYTF. DNA for the CDR3: TGTGCCTGGAGTGGGACAGGGAATGGCTACACCTTC.

This chain uses TRBV16 with TRBJ1-1; 10 positions match TRBD1. This CDR3 is built from 14 residues. The germline gives CDR1 KGHSY, CDR2 FQNENV. V gave up 2 bases and J gave up 4 bases; unmatched junction bases: 1. The CDR3 DNA reads TGTGCCAGCAGCCAACGGACAGGGGGCACTGAAGCTTTCTTT. This encodes CASSQRTGGTEAFF.

The rearrangement joins TRBV6-5 to TRBJ2-7, with D perhaps TRBD2 (5 bases). Germline-derived CDR1 and CDR2 are MNHEY and SVGAGI. The CDR3 has 13 amino acids. The CDR3 region is CVSSRGPRHEQYV. The CDR3 nucleotides are TGTGTCAGCAGTCGCGGGCCGCGCCACGAGCAGTACGTC.

Regarding this clone: At one boundary the junction diverges from the germline segment, which might be a read error. This chain links TRBV6-1 with TRBJ1-2; D gene uncertain. The CDR3 covers 13 residues. Germline V CDR1 and CDR2: MNHNS, SASEGT. CDR3 loop: CASREGRNYGYTF. For the CDR3, the DNA is TGTGCCAGCAGGGAAGGCAGGAACTATGGCTACACCTTC.

V and J are TRBV7-2 and TRBJ2-5; 9 bases align to TRBD2. The CDR3 is 15 amino acids. In germline, CDR1 is SGHTA, CDR2 FQGNSA. With V trimmed by 4 bases and J by 3 bases, 6 bases remained unmatched. CDR3 in DNA: TGTGCCAGCAGCTGGGTTAGCGGGGGAGAAGAGACCCAGTACTTC. Protein: CASSWVSGGEETQYF.

The chain employs TRBV6-6 and TRBJ2-1, with a possible D match to TRBD1 (6 bases). Per the germline V gene, CDR1 is MNHNY and CDR2 is SVGAGI (reference sequence). The CDR3 consists of 12 residues. The V end was cut by 2 bases, the J end by 9 bases, with 8 bases between. DNA for the CDR3: TGTGCCAGCAGTTACGGGGACACTGAGCAGTTCTTC. Its protein product is CASSYGDTEQFF.

The rearrangement joins TRBV18 to TRBJ2-5; TRBD1 is a possible D gene (5 bases). This CDR3 comprises 14 residues. V gave up 6 bases and J gave up 3 bases, with 14 bases separating them. Per germline, CDR1 KGHSH and CDR2 LQKENI. The CDR3 here is CASSPGPWEETQYF. The CDR3 DNA is TGTGCCAGCTCCCCAGGGCCATGGGAAGAGACCCAGTACTTC. Combining the CDR3 with reference TRBV18 and TRBJ2-5 gives the whole variable domain NAGVMQNPRHLVRRRGQEARLRCSPMKGHSHVYWYRQLPEEGLKFMVYLQKENIIDESGMPKERFSAEFPKEGPSILRIQQVVRGDSAAYFCASSPGPWEETQYFGPGTRLLVL.

The genes are TRBV10-3 and TRBJ2-5; unclear D gene. Deletions cut 5 bases from V and 5 bases from J, with 9 bases between. This CDR3 region has 12 residues. Germline CDR1 and CDR2: ENHRY and SYGVKD. This CDR3 reads CAISNSAETQYF. The CDR3, as DNA: TGTGCCATCAGTAATTCTGCGGAGACCCAGTACTTC.

The chain uses TRBV19 and TRBJ2-1; 8 nucleotides match TRBD2. V lost 7 bases, J lost 8 bases, and 7 bases stayed unmatched. Germline values: CDR1 LNHDA, CDR2 SQIVND (reference sequence). The length of the CDR3 is 13 residues. For the CDR3, the DNA is TGTGCCAGTAATCCGGGACTAGGCGATGAGCAGTTCTTC. Its translation: CASNPGLGDEQFF.

The chain recombines TRBV5-4 with TRBJ1-1; 9 nucleotides agree with TRBD1. This CDR3 spans 15 amino acids. The V gene end was trimmed by 0 bases and the J gene end by 3 bases; junction bases not matched to a gene: 3. Germline V CDR1 and CDR2: SGHNT, YYREEE (reference sequence). The CDR3 region has the DNA TGTGCCAGCAGCTTGGGACAGGGGGGGGACACTGAAGCTTTCTTT. It specifies CASSLGQGGDTEAFF.

The chain recombines TRBV11-2 with TRBJ1-6, with 7 bases fitting TRBD1. This CDR3 region has 16 residues. Trimming removed 1 base from V and 2 bases from J; junction bases left unmatched: 2. Germline assignment: CDR1 SGHAT and CDR2 FQNNGV. CDR3 amino acids: CASSLGQGPYNSPLHF. CDR3 nucleotides: TGTGCCAGCAGCTTAGGACAGGGCCCCTATAATTCACCCCTCCACTTT.

J is TRBJ2-6 and V is TRBV27, with 7 bases matching TRBD1. Germline lookup yields CDR1 MNHEY and CDR2 SMNVEV (reference sequence). The J segment lost 2 bases and the V segment lost 5 bases, leaving 6 bases of the junction unmatched. CDR3 size: 16 residues. The DNA of the CDR3 is TGTGCCAGCAGTAGGGGGCAGGTAACTGGGGCCAACGTCCTGACTTTC. It is translated as CASSRGQVTGANVLTF.